The 8 T cell receptor beta chains listed next were all sequenced from one sample in a study of shared clonotypes between healthy human individuals. Clones were read by immunoSEQ multiplex PCR, and TCRdb kept only the in-frame ones, dropping some. The sample has over 400,000 clones, more than 95% seen once. Sample: naive CD4+ T cells sorted from blood. Subset meaning: CD45RA+ positively selected. Source of these receptors: a woman aged 30 to 39 in good health.

A single count supports this clone. The rearrangement joins TRBV13 to TRBJ2-7; TRBD2 is a possible D gene (5 bases). V lost 5 bases and J 4 bases, leaving 12 bases between the germline ends. Per the germline V gene, CDR1 is PRHDT and CDR2 is FYEKMQ (reference sequence). The CDR3 covers 13 residues. The CDR3 sequence: CASSRTRRYEQYF. In DNA form, the CDR3 reads TGTGCCAGCAGCCGAACTAGGAGGTACGAGCAGTACTTC.

This rearrangement joins TRBV5-1 to TRBJ1-2, with 8 positions matching TRBD1. Germline V gives CDR1 SGHRS, CDR2 YFSETQ. V dropped 4 bases and J dropped 2; count of bases not matched to a gene: 7. The CDR3 contains 15 residues. The DNA for the CDR3 is TGCGCCAGCAGCCCAGGGGGCCGCATAAACTATGGCTACACCTTC. Its protein product is CASSPGGRINYGYTF.

V usage is TRBV19 and J usage is TRBJ2-3, with D possibly being TRBD1 (6 bases). Trimming removed 5 bases from V and 3 bases from J, with 12 bases in between. This CDR3 is 14 amino acids long. Germline V gene data show CDR1 as LNHDA and CDR2 as SQIVND (reference sequence). The CDR3 region has the DNA TGTGCCAGTAGTCCATTGACAGGAACAGATACGCAGTATTTT. This translates into CASSPLTGTDTQYF.

The V gene is TRBV28, the J gene TRBJ1-4; D unclear. From germline, CDR1 is MDHEN and CDR2 SYDVKM. This CDR3 is built from 16 residues. V was shortened by 6 bases and J by 0 bases, with 14 bases between the two germline ends. Written as DNA, the CDR3 is TGTGCCAGCAGGTTAGGTGGGGAGTCAACTAATGAAAAACTGTTTTTT. It is translated as CASRLGGESTNEKLFF.

The gene calls are TRBV19 and TRBJ1-5; TRBD1 aligns across 10 bases. Looked up from germline, CDR1 is LNHDA and CDR2 is SQIVND (reference sequence). The CDR3 consists of 14 residues. The trim removed 6 bases at V and 6 bases at J, leaving 5 bases unmatched. CDR3 protein: CASRDRGAGQPQHF. CDR3 bases: TGTGCCAGTAGGGACAGGGGGGCCGGTCAGCCCCAGCATTTT. Combining the CDR3 with reference TRBV19 and TRBJ1-5 gives the whole variable domain DGGITQSPKYLFRKEGQNVTLSCEQNLNHDAMYWYRQDPGQGLRLIYYSQIVNDFQKGDIAEGYSVSREKKESFPLTVTSAQKNPTAFYLCASRDRGAGQPQHFGDGTRLSIL.

The chain uses TRBV28 and TRBJ1-3, with unresolved D. Per germline, CDR1 MDHEN and CDR2 SYDVKM. The CDR3 has 21 residues. Trimming took 5 bases from V and 4 from J, leaving 33 bases between them. In nucleotides, the CDR3 is TGTGCCAGCAGTCTTCGGTTCCCCAGAAGGAACTTCGAGGCTTTGGGAAACACCATATATTTT. It yields the protein CASSLRFPRRNFEALGNTIYF.

V usage is TRBV5-1 and J usage is TRBJ2-2; the match to TRBD1 covers 10 bases. Germline V gene sequence: CDR1 SGHRS, CDR2 YFSETQ. This CDR3 comprises 16 residues. The V segment lost 1 base and the J segment 4 bases; nucleotides outside the gene matches: 4. The CDR3 DNA is TGCGCCAGCAGCTTGTTGGGGGACAGGGGCACCGGGGAGCTGTTTTTT. It translates to CASSLLGDRGTGELFF.

This clone occurred once. CDR3 region: CASSLLDGEQFF. CDR3 nucleotide sequence: TGTGCCAGCAGCCTCTTAGATGGTGAGCAGTTCTTC. The chain uses TRBV28 and TRBJ2-1; D uncertain. V shed 6 bases and J shed 9 bases, with 12 bases lying between them. CDR1 and CDR2 (germline): MDHEN, SYDVKM. The CDR3 has 12 amino acids.